This TCR beta chain was observed in a study of neoadjuvant nivolumab and ipilimumab in lung cancer (TCRdb year 2020). For the study in its entirety: In the NEOSTAR trial, nivolumab was administered intravenously at 3 mg/kg on days 1, 15 and 29, and the combination arm also received ipilimumab 1 mg/kg on day 1 only. Of the 44 patients with operable NSCLC treated in the trial, approximately 23 were randomized to nivolumab monotherapy and roughly 20 to nivolumab plus ipilimumab. The primary trial endpoint was the major pathologic response (MPR) rate in the intention-to-treat population in each study arm. The study compared TCR repertoires in pretherapy (baseline) peripheral blood with TCR repertoires in tumors resected at surgery after neoadjuvant immune checkpoint blockade. Seven patients had matched pretherapy and resected tumor pairs analyzed, with four treated with nivolumab and three with nivolumab plus ipilimumab.

Concerning this clone itself: No cognate antigen has been identified for it. Nothing much larger sits one base from this clone, and base qualities are not available.

Trimming at the junction amounts to 5 bases on V and 4 bases on J, and the germline ends lie 5 bases apart. Inclusive of the bounding cysteine and phenylalanine, the CDR3 is 11 residues long. Only the CDR3 region is kept as DNA, spanning 33 bases read in frame from base 1. Taken from the germline V gene, the CDR1 and CDR2 loops are SGHNT and YENEEA. The sample's time point label, in plain terms: at surgical resection after neoadjuvant nivolumab +/- ipilimumab. The samples were taken from NEOSTAR, a phase 2 randomized trial in operable NSCLC that tested neoadjuvant nivolumab or nivolumab plus ipilimumab, followed by surgery. The library was built by means of the immunoSEQ multiplex PCR assay. The authors processed their data as follows. Repertoires were summarized by richness and clonality, and significantly expanded and contracted clones were identified between pre- and post-therapy samples. TCRdb re-hosts the immuneACCESS table, in-frame sequences only. Its copies lack some clones; in the studies checked, an unresolved V gene accounts for under half of them, and the cause for the rest is not known. V, J and clone size were drawn from that table, and D and trimming were deduced from the DNA. For this sample there are fewer than 30,000 clones; roughly four fifths appear just once. The top ten hold 7% to 10% of the sample.

Study-wide findings and limitations: No significant correlation was found between TCR clonality and pathologic tumor regression, and only a single major-pathologic-response sample was available for the analysis of TCR clonality versus pathologic tumor regression. Richness in tumors resected after neoadjuvant therapy showed a positive correlation with pretherapy blood TCR richness (Spearman R of about 0.82). TCR richness and clonality were greater in resected tumors than in tumor-adjacent uninvolved lung, and increases were seen in more dual-therapy-treated tumors. From pretherapy to surgery, increases in tumor T-cell richness and clonality were observed in three of three dual-therapy tumors but in only two of four nivolumab-treated tumors. A small number of samples underwent TCR sequencing.

The V and J segments used are TRBV11-3 and TRBJ2-5; TRBD1 might be the D gene, on 5 matching bases. The sequencing used tumor tissue, collected after neoadjuvant nivolumab, alone or with ipilimumab, at or shortly before surgery. The receptor comes from an adult with non-small cell lung cancer. In nucleotide form, the sequence is TGTGCCAGCAGCAGGGGAGAGACCCAGTACTTC. It translates to CASSRGETQYF.